This note documents a single T cell receptor (beta chain) sequence. Its antigen is unknown. The CDR3 runs 18 residues. V was clipped by 2 bases and J by 0 bases; unmatched bases: 10. CDR1 SGHRS and CDR2 YFSETQ come from the germline V gene. This sample stems from a study of T cell repertoires in ileal Crohn's disease. General study points: All patients with clonality above 26.8% had endoscopic recurrence.

Produced via immunoSEQ multiplex PCR; TCRdb's table is partial and in-frame only. The data show approximately 6,900 clones, 72% seen once. The chain uses TRBV5-1 and TRBJ2-5; TRBD1 aligns across 10 bases. The source material was ileal tissue. The sequence was obtained from an adult with Crohn's disease. CDR3 protein: CASSFTGTGVWYQETQYF. The CDR3 DNA reads TGCGCCAGCAGCTTTACCGGGACAGGGGTATGGTACCAAGAGACCCAGTACTTC.